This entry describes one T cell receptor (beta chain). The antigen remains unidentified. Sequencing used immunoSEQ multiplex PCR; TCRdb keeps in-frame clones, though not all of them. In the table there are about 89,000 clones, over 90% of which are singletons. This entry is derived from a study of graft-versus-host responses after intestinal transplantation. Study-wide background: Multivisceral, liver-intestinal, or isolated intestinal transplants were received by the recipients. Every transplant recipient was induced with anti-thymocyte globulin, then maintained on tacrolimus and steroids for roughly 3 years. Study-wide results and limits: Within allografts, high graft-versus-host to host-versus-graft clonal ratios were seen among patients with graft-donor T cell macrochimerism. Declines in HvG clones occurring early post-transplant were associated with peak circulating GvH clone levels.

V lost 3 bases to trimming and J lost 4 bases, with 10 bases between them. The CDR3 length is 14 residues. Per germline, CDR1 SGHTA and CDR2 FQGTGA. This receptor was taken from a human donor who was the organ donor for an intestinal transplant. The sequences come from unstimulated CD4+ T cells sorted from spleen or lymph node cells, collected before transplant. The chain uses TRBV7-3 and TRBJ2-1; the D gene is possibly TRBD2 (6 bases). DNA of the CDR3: TGTGCCAGCAGCTTCGGGACTGGATACAATGAGCAGTTCTTC. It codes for CASSFGTGYNEQFF.